The 16 T cell receptor beta chains presented below share a single source sample, sequenced in a study of patients and donors after allogeneic stem cell transplantation (dated by TCRdb to 2018 to 2021). Libraries came from RT-PCR. This sample was sequenced with a NextSeq 550. The raw public data were reprocessed by TCRdb itself: fastp quality trimming at Q25, MiXCR clonotype calling, in-frame beta chains only. For every CDR3 protein sequence, its rows merge into one entry that carries the most common genes and DNA. The sample table records roughly 940,000 distinct CDR3 sequences; around 17% of these occur just once. The ten largest clones add up to 6% of the sample. Sequences were obtained from blood, either unsorted or a sorted T cell fraction (not recorded which). The receptor set was obtained from a human donor who was either an allogeneic HSCT recipient or a stem cell or donor lymphocyte infusion donor (not recorded which). It is not recorded whose cells these are; they may come from a transplant donor.

The chain couples TRBV25-1 to TRBJ2-5, with TRBD2 matching 9 bases. This CDR3 has 17 residues. V lost 5 bases to trimming and J lost 2 bases; unmatched junction nucleotides: 12. From germline, CDR1 is MGHDK and CDR2 SYGVNS. CDR3 DNA sequence: TGTGCCAGCAGTTACAAATCTAGCGGGGTGATACAAGAGACCCAGTACTTC. This encodes CASSYKSSGVIQETQYF.

The V gene is TRBV11-2, the J gene TRBJ1-1; TRBD1 is a possible D gene (5 bases). CDR1 and CDR2 (germline): SGHAT, FQNNGV. Trimming removed 5 bases at V and 2 bases at J, with 18 bases between. This CDR3 spans 16 amino acids. The CDR3 coding sequence is TGTGCCAGCAGCCCCGGAAGGGACCGAGTCAACACTGAAGCTTTCTTT. This encodes CASSPGRDRVNTEAFF. Full variable domain (rest looked up from reference TRBV11-2 and TRBJ1-1): EAGVAQSPRYKIIEKRQSVAFWCNPISGHATLYWYQQILGQGPKLLIQFQNNGVVDDSQLPKDRFSAERLKGVDSTLKIQPAKLEDSAVYLCASSPGRDRVNTEAFFGQGTRLTVV.

The CDR3 reads CASSFGTTGTEAFF. CDR3 nucleotide sequence: TGTGCCAGCAGCTTCGGCACGACGGGCACTGAAGCTTTCTTT. The chain employs TRBV7-3 and TRBJ1-1, with D hard to call. This CDR3 has 14 amino acids. Germline V gene sequence: CDR1 SGHTA, CDR2 FQGTGA. V gave up 3 bases and J gave up 4 bases, with 12 bases separating them.

Only one count was recorded for this clonotype. The V call is TRBV20-1, the J call TRBJ2-1, with 7 bases matching TRBD2. The V segment lost 0 bases and the J segment 9 bases; nucleotides outside the gene matches: 5. From germline, CDR1 is DFQATT and CDR2 SNEGSKA (reference sequence). This CDR3 contains 13 residues. The CDR3 DNA reads TGCAGTGCTAGAGAGAGACTAGCCGGTGAGCAGTTCTTC. This encodes CSARERLAGEQFF.

This clonotype was seen a few times. The chain has TRBV2 and TRBJ1-1, with D uncertain. The ends were cut back, 2 bases at V and 3 bases at J, with 7 bases in the middle. The CDR3 runs to 13 residues. Germline V lookup: CDR1 SNHLY, CDR2 FYNNEI. The CDR3, as DNA: TGTGCCAGCAGTGAATACCGGGACACTGAAGCTTTCTTT. This encodes CASSEYRDTEAFF. The entire variable domain, with the rest obtained from reference TRBV2 and TRBJ1-1, is as follows: EPEVTQTPSHQVTQMGQEVILRCVPISNHLYFYWYRQILGQKVEFLVSFYNNEISEKSEIFDDQFSVERPDGSNFTLKIRSTKLEDSAMYFCASSEYRDTEAFFGQGTRLTVV.

This clonotype was counted a few times. The chain employs TRBV5-1 and TRBJ2-5; D is unresolved. CDR3 length: 13 amino acids. Per the germline V gene, CDR1 is SGHRS and CDR2 is YFSETQ. V was trimmed by 4 bases and J by 4 bases, leaving 11 bases between them. The CDR3 coding sequence is TGCGCCAGCAGCACGGACCCGAGAGAGACCCAGTACTTC. It translates to CASSTDPRETQYF. Looking up the rest from reference TRBV5-1 and TRBJ2-5 gives the full variable domain: KAGVTQTPRYLIKTRGQQVTLSCSPISGHRSVSWYQQTPGQGLQFLFEYFSETQRNKGNFPGRFSGRQFSNSRSEMNVSTLELGDSALYLCASSTDPRETQYFGPGTRLLVL.

This clonotype appeared a few times. The chain recombines TRBV7-8 with TRBJ2-7; 7 bases align to TRBD1. CDR3 size: 16 residues. Unmatched junction bases numbered 9, after V lost 1 base and J lost 3 bases. Germline CDR1 is SGHVS and CDR2 is FQNEAQ. CDR3 sequence: CASSLVEGALDYEQYF. Written as DNA, the CDR3 is TGTGCCAGCAGCTTAGTAGAGGGGGCACTGGACTACGAGCAGTACTTC.

The chain links TRBV3-1 to TRBJ2-1; the match to TRBD2 covers 10 bases. The V and J ends lost 4 bases and 0 bases, in that order; junction bases with no gene match: 9. This CDR3 region has 18 residues. In germline, CDR1 is LGHDT, CDR2 YNNKEL (reference sequence). The DNA for the CDR3 is TGTGCCAGCAGCCCCGGACTAGCGGCCCTCATCTCCTACAATGAGCAGTTCTTC. It yields the protein CASSPGLAALISYNEQFF.

The genes are TRBV7-8 and TRBJ2-3; 14 bases are a match to TRBD2. V was pared by 5 bases and J by 6 bases, with 7 bases of the junction left unmatched. The CDR3 totals 16 residues. Germline loops: CDR1 SGHVS, CDR2 FQNEAQ. The CDR3, as DNA: TGTGCCAGCAGCATACCCGGGACTAGCGGGAGTGATACGCAGTATTTT. It encodes CASSIPGTSGSDTQYF.

This sequence joins TRBV20-1 and TRBJ2-7, with 11 bases identical to TRBD1. Germline loops: CDR1 DFQATT, CDR2 SNEGSKA (reference sequence). The CDR3 runs to 15 residues. J gave up 1 base and V 3 bases, and 5 bases lay outside the gene matches. CDR3 in amino acids: CSASVGQGASYEQYF. The CDR3 DNA reads as TGCAGTGCTAGCGTTGGACAGGGGGCTTCCTACGAGCAGTACTTC.

This sequence joins TRBV20-1 and TRBJ2-1; no reliable D call. Germline loops: CDR1 DFQATT, CDR2 SNEGSKA (reference sequence). The CDR3 is 11 residues long. Trimming removed 6 bases at V and 8 bases at J, with 11 bases between. The DNA for the CDR3 is TGCAGTGCCCAGATATACGATGAGCAGTTCTTC. Translation gives CSAQIYDEQFF.

V gene TRBV28 combines with J gene TRBJ2-5, with TRBD2 identical over 7 bases. The CDR3 contains 15 residues. The J segment lost 4 bases and the V segment lost 4 bases, leaving 9 bases of the junction unmatched. Germline CDR1 is MDHEN and CDR2 is SYDVKM. CDR3: CASSSPRAGAETQYF. The CDR3, as DNA: TGTGCCAGCAGTTCCCCGAGGGCGGGAGCAGAGACCCAGTACTTC.

The chain employs TRBV20-1 and TRBJ2-7; unclear D gene. CDR1 DFQATT and CDR2 SNEGSKA come from the germline V gene (reference sequence). The ends were cut back, 3 bases at V and 5 bases at J, with 17 bases in the middle. The CDR3 loop spans 14 amino acids. The CDR3 coding sequence is TGCAGTGCTAGTACCGGCTTTTCTGTCCACGAGCAGTACTTC. Translating gives CSASTGFSVHEQYF.

This clonotype has just one count. J is TRBJ2-5 and V is TRBV21-1; the table's D call, TRBD1, was not checked against the DNA. TRBV21-1 is described as a pseudogene. The CDR3 length is 12 residues. CDR3 amino acids: CASSKYGKTQYF. The DNA of the CDR3 is TGTGCCAGCAGCAAATACGGGAAGACCCAGTACTTC.

This clonotype turned up a few times. The J gene is TRBJ2-3, the V gene TRBV20-1; TRBD2 aligns across 10 bases. Germline V gives CDR1 DFQATT, CDR2 SNEGSKA (reference sequence). Trimming cost V 5 bases and J 3 bases; bases outside gene matches: 8. The CDR3 loop spans 15 amino acids. This CDR3 reads CSADTGTSVTDTQYF. The CDR3 bases are TGCAGTGCTGATACCGGGACTAGCGTAACAGATACGCAGTATTTT.

The V call is TRBV6-5, the J call TRBJ1-2; 9 bases agree with TRBD1. Losses at the gene ends were 4 bases for V and 8 bases for J; bases not matched to a gene: 11. Germline-derived CDR1 and CDR2 are MNHEY and SVGAGI. The CDR3 loop spans 15 amino acids. For the CDR3, the DNA is TGTGCCAGCAGTTCCGAACAGGGGGCCAAGAGGGGCTACACCTTC. It translates to CASSSEQGAKRGYTF.